This is a list of T cell receptor beta chains from one sample in a study of graft-versus-host responses after intestinal transplantation. Only in-frame clones appear in the TCRdb table, and some are missing; sequencing was by immunoSEQ multiplex PCR. This sample has 20,000 or so clones, with 75% to 90% found just once. Sequences were derived from PBMCs, sampled 450 to 480 days after intestinal transplant. Source of these receptors: a human patient who received an intestinal transplant, so some T cells may come from the graft donor. CDR3s include the opening cysteine and the closing phenylalanine or tryptophan. D genes are given only for firm matches. A clone size is listed for some rows: how often the clone was seen (once, few, many), or a class if it is expanded.

J gene: TRBJ2-7; D gene: NA; CDR3 length: 16; V gene: TRBV13; clone size: once; CDR3 protein: CASSLIQALSQGEQYF; CDR3 DNA: TGTGCCAGCAGCTTAATACAGGCTTTATCACAGGGCGAGCAGTACTTC
J gene: TRBJ1-4; D gene: NA; CDR3 length: 15; V gene: TRBV5-1; clone size: few; CDR3 protein: CASSLVGGSREKLFF; CDR3 DNA: TGCGCCAGCAGCTTGGTAGGGGGGAGTAGGGAAAAACTGTTTTTT
J gene: TRBJ2-2; D gene: TRBD2; CDR3 length: 18; V gene: TRBV27; clone size: NA; CDR3 protein: CASSPTRLAGVGTGELFF; CDR3 DNA: TGTGCCAGCAGTCCGACAAGACTAGCGGGAGTTGGTACCGGGGAGCTGTTTTTT
J gene: TRBJ1-1; D gene: NA; CDR3 length: 12; V gene: TRBV6-9; clone size: once; CDR3 protein: CASSWGNTEAFF; CDR3 DNA: TGTGCCAGCAGTTGGGGGAACACTGAAGCTTTCTTT
J gene: TRBJ1-2; D gene: TRBD1; CDR3 length: 14; V gene: TRBV28; clone size: NA; CDR3 protein: CASEFSDRGDGYTF; CDR3 DNA: TGTGCCAGCGAGTTCTCGGACAGGGGAGATGGCTACACCTTC
J gene: TRBJ2-6; D gene: NA; CDR3 length: 17; V gene: TRBV19; clone size: NA; CDR3 protein: CASSIGKGSSGANVLTF; CDR3 DNA: TGTGCCAGTAGTATTGGGAAGGGGAGCTCTGGGGCCAACGTCCTGACTTTC
J gene: TRBJ2-3; D gene: NA; CDR3 length: 15; V gene: TRBV7-7; clone size: NA; CDR3 protein: CASSSQGQGTDTQYF; CDR3 DNA: TGTGCTAGCAGCTCCCAGGGGCAGGGCACAGATACGCAGTATTTT
J gene: TRBJ2-2; D gene: TRBD2; CDR3 length: 20; V gene: TRBV18; clone size: once; CDR3 protein: CASSGTKGLAGLPNTGELFF; CDR3 DNA: TGTGCCAGCTCAGGTACCAAGGGACTAGCGGGGCTACCGAACACCGGGGAGCTGTTTTTT
J gene: TRBJ1-1; D gene: NA; CDR3 length: 16; V gene: TRBV5-1; clone size: NA; CDR3 protein: CASSLGPYAGDTEAFF; CDR3 DNA: TGCGCCAGCAGCTTGGGGCCCTATGCAGGGGACACTGAAGCTTTCTTT
J gene: TRBJ1-2; D gene: NA; CDR3 length: 13; V gene: TRBV6-5; clone size: NA; CDR3 protein: CASRRDPTSGYTF; CDR3 DNA: TGTGCCAGCAGAAGGGACCCCACCTCTGGCTACACCTTC
J gene: TRBJ2-7; D gene: NA; CDR3 length: 14; V gene: TRBV11-3; clone size: once; CDR3 protein: CASSLGGSFHEQYF; CDR3 DNA: TGTGCCAGCAGCTTAGGTGGCAGTTTCCACGAGCAGTACTTC
J gene: TRBJ2-5; D gene: NA; CDR3 length: 13; V gene: TRBV7-9; clone size: NA; CDR3 protein: CASSLQRRETQYF; CDR3 DNA: TGTGCCAGCAGCTTACAACGAAGGGAGACCCAATACTTC
J gene: TRBJ2-7; D gene: NA; CDR3 length: 14; V gene: TRBV6-1; clone size: NA; CDR3 protein: CASSERAGTYEQYF; CDR3 DNA: TGTGCCAGCAGTGAAAGGGCAGGTACCTACGAGCAGTACTTC
J gene: TRBJ1-3; D gene: NA; CDR3 length: 13; V gene: TRBV2; clone size: NA; CDR3 protein: CASRSNIGNTIYF; CDR3 DNA: TGTGCCAGCAGGTCGAATATCGGAAACACCATATATTTT
J gene: TRBJ2-1; D gene: TRBD2; CDR3 length: 17; V gene: TRBV27; clone size: once; CDR3 protein: CASSYRTSGTGLNEQFF; CDR3 DNA: TGTGCCAGCAGTTACCGGACTAGCGGGACGGGGCTCAATGAGCAGTTCTTC
J gene: TRBJ2-4; D gene: NA; CDR3 length: 16; V gene: TRBV7-2; clone size: NA; CDR3 protein: CASSLLPSGAKNIQYF; CDR3 DNA: TGTGCCAGCAGCTTATTGCCCTCGGGAGCCAAAAACATTCAGTACTTC
J gene: TRBJ2-6; D gene: TRBD1; CDR3 length: 20; V gene: TRBV15; clone size: NA; CDR3 protein: CATSRDRYGQGLAGANVLTF; CDR3 DNA: TGTGCCACCAGCAGAGATCGGTACGGACAGGGACTTGCTGGGGCCAACGTCCTGACTTTC
J gene: TRBJ1-1; D gene: NA; CDR3 length: 11; V gene: TRBV6-1; clone size: few; CDR3 protein: CASSVRDRAFF; CDR3 DNA: TGTGCCAGCAGTGTCAGGGATCGAGCTTTCTTT
J gene: TRBJ2-7; D gene: TRBD1; CDR3 length: 15; V gene: TRBV2; clone size: few; CDR3 protein: CASSDRDRGIYEQYF; CDR3 DNA: TGTGCCAGCAGTGACCGGGACAGGGGTATCTACGAGCAGTACTTC
J gene: TRBJ1-2; D gene: TRBD1; CDR3 length: 15; V gene: TRBV7-8; clone size: NA; CDR3 protein: CASSSRDRLNYGYTF; CDR3 DNA: TGTGCCAGCAGCTCCAGGGACAGGCTGAACTATGGCTACACCTTC
J gene: TRBJ2-4; D gene: NA; CDR3 length: 14; V gene: TRBV5-4; clone size: NA; CDR3 protein: CASSLAGAKNIQYF; CDR3 DNA: TGTGCCAGCAGCTTAGCGGGAGCCAAAAACATTCAGTACTTC
J gene: TRBJ1-3; D gene: TRBD1; CDR3 length: 14; V gene: TRBV30; clone size: NA; CDR3 protein: CAWSRQGSGNTIYF; CDR3 DNA: TGTGCCTGGAGCAGACAGGGGAGTGGAAACACCATATATTTT
J gene: TRBJ2-1; D gene: NA; CDR3 length: 13; V gene: TRBV5-1; clone size: NA; CDR3 protein: CASSYSTGNEQFF; CDR3 DNA: TGCGCCAGCAGCTACTCAACCGGTAATGAGCAGTTCTTC
J gene: TRBJ1-1; D gene: NA; CDR3 length: 15; V gene: TRBV6-5; clone size: NA; CDR3 protein: CASSYSQGLNTEAFF; CDR3 DNA: TGTGCCAGCAGTTACAGTCAGGGGTTGAACACTGAAGCTTTCTTT
J gene: TRBJ2-7; D gene: TRBD2; CDR3 length: 14; V gene: TRBV6-6; clone size: NA; CDR3 protein: CASSYYAGDYEQYF; CDR3 DNA: TGTGCCAGCAGTTACTACGCGGGAGACTACGAGCAGTACTTC
J gene: TRBJ1-2; D gene: NA; CDR3 length: 12; V gene: TRBV14; clone size: NA; CDR3 protein: CASSPLGYGYTF; CDR3 DNA: TGTGCCAGTAGTCCATTGGGTTATGGCTACACCTTC
J gene: TRBJ2-3; D gene: TRBD1; CDR3 length: 17; V gene: TRBV5-4; clone size: NA; CDR3 protein: CASSLWRGQGATDTQYF; CDR3 DNA: TGTGCCAGCAGCTTGTGGAGGGGACAGGGGGCCACAGATACGCAGTATTTT
J gene: TRBJ2-5; D gene: TRBD1; CDR3 length: 14; V gene: TRBV19; clone size: NA; CDR3 protein: CASSITGGQETQYF; CDR3 DNA: TGTGCCAGTAGTATTACAGGGGGTCAAGAGACCCAGTACTTC
J gene: TRBJ1-1; D gene: NA; CDR3 length: 11; V gene: TRBV30; clone size: NA; CDR3 protein: CAWTVNTEAFF; CDR3 DNA: TGTGCCTGGACTGTGAACACTGAAGCTTTCTTT
J gene: TRBJ1-2; D gene: TRBD1; CDR3 length: 13; V gene: TRBV18; clone size: NA; CDR3 protein: CASSPDRAQGYTF; CDR3 DNA: TGTGCCAGCTCACCGGACAGGGCTCAAGGCTACACCTTC
J gene: TRBJ1-5; D gene: NA; CDR3 length: 14; V gene: TRBV27; clone size: NA; CDR3 protein: CASSLAGGSQPQHF; CDR3 DNA: TGTGCCAGCAGTTTAGCCGGGGGTAGTCAGCCCCAGCATTTT
J gene: TRBJ2-5; D gene: TRBD2; CDR3 length: 16; V gene: TRBV5-1; clone size: NA; CDR3 protein: CASSPRLAEGGETQYF; CDR3 DNA: TGCGCCAGCAGCCCCAGACTAGCGGAGGGGGGTGAGACCCAGTACTTC
J gene: TRBJ1-5; D gene: NA; CDR3 length: 12; V gene: TRBV7-9; clone size: NA; CDR3 protein: CASSSANQPQHF; CDR3 DNA: TGTGCCAGCAGCTCCGCGAATCAGCCCCAGCATTTT